The 19 T cell receptor beta chains presented below share a single source sample, sequenced in a study of early T cells in non-severe SARS-CoV-2 infection. TCRdb recomputed calls from the 5' RACE reads with MiXCR, one row per CDR3 protein. The table lists about 30,000 distinct CDR3 sequences, around 4% of them singletons. Material: whole blood. These receptors were collected from an adult who was a healthcare worker with PCR-confirmed SARS-CoV-2 infection or an uninfected control (not recorded which).

The chain has TRBV14 and TRBJ2-4; D is uncertain. Germline lookup yields CDR1 SGHDN and CDR2 FVKESK. V lost 4 bases and J lost 1, with 5 bases in between. The CDR3 loop spans 13 amino acids. As DNA, the CDR3 is TGTGCCAGCAGCCGATGGGCCAAAAACATTCAGTACTTC. Encoded protein: CASSRWAKNIQYF.

This chain's CDR3 is CASSQGARVGTEAFF. In DNA, the CDR3 is TGCGCCAGCAGCCAGGGGGCCAGGGTGGGCACTGAAGCTTTCTTT. The chain is built from TRBV10-2 and TRBJ1-1, with 8 bases lining up with TRBD1. Germline values: CDR1 WSHSY, CDR2 SAAADI. The CDR3 is 15 amino acids. V dropped 6 bases and J dropped 4; count of bases not matched to a gene: 10.

There are many counts of this clonotype. The J gene is TRBJ2-3, the V gene TRBV10-3; 10 bases align to TRBD2. The V and J ends lost 6 bases and 5 bases, in that order; junction bases with no gene match: 5. This CDR3 spans 14 amino acids. Germline loops: CDR1 ENHRY, CDR2 SYGVKD. The CDR3 region has the DNA TGTGCCATCAGAGCGGGAGGGCCCGAAGATACGCAGTATTTT. Its protein product is CAIRAGGPEDTQYF.

There are many counts of this clonotype. V and J are TRBV3-1 and TRBJ2-2; D unresolved. V was shortened by 4 bases and J by 0 bases, with 6 bases between the two germline ends. Germline assignment: CDR1 LGHDT and CDR2 YNNKEL (reference sequence). The CDR3 length is 14 residues. This chain's CDR3 is CASSPGPNTGELFF. The CDR3 bases are TGTGCCAGCAGCCCGGGCCCGAACACCGGGGAGCTGTTTTTT.

In its sample, this clonotype was seen many times. This chain links TRBV19 with TRBJ2-4; tentatively, D is TRBD2 (6 bases). The V gene lost 3 bases and the J gene lost 1 base, with 10 bases spanning the gap. Germline CDR1 and CDR2: LNHDA and SQIVND (reference sequence). This CDR3 has 15 residues. DNA for the CDR3: TGTGCCAGTAGTATCCCGAGCGGGGCCAAAAACATTCAGTACTTC. Encoded protein: CASSIPSGAKNIQYF.

This clonotype was seen ten or more times. The genes are TRBV5-1 and TRBJ2-3; 7 nucleotides line up with TRBD1. The trim removed 2 bases at V and 2 bases at J, leaving 5 bases unmatched. The germline gives CDR1 SGHRS, CDR2 YFSETQ. The CDR3 extends over 15 amino acids. The CDR3: CASSFLTGDTDTQYF. The CDR3 DNA sequence: TGCGCCAGCAGCTTTTTAACAGGGGACACAGATACGCAGTATTTT.

The sample holds many counts of this clonotype. The CDR3, as DNA: TGTGCCAGCAGTTACGCGGGCGGCCAGCCCCAGCATTTT. It translates to CASSYAGGQPQHF. The chain recombines TRBV6-2 or TRBV6-3 with TRBJ1-5, with unresolved D. Germline-derived CDR1 and CDR2 are MNHEY and SVGEGT. CDR3 length: 13 amino acids. Trimming stripped 2 bases from V and 7 bases from J, with 9 bases between.

The rearrangement joins TRBV4-2 to TRBJ2-7, with D possibly matching TRBD1 (6 bases). V was shortened by 5 bases and J by 7 bases, with 18 bases between the two germline ends. Looked up from germline, CDR1 is LGHNA and CDR2 is YNFKEQ. This CDR3 region has 14 residues. CDR3 amino acids: CASSTDSWTLEQYF. The CDR3 DNA reads TGTGCCAGCAGCACGGACAGTTGGACTTTGGAGCAGTACTTC.

This clonotype was counted many times. The chain employs TRBV7-2 and TRBJ2-6, with 7 bases that match TRBD1. This CDR3 has 17 residues. Germline lookup yields CDR1 SGHTA and CDR2 FQGNSA. V lost 0 bases to trimming and J lost 1 base; unmatched junction nucleotides: 3. CDR3 residues: CASSLAGGASGANVLTF. The CDR3 nucleotides read TGTGCCAGCAGCTTAGCAGGGGGCGCTTCTGGGGCCAACGTCCTGACTTTC.

This clonotype turned up a few times. This chain uses TRBV6-5 with TRBJ1-1; no firm D call. This CDR3 has 14 residues. V gave up 6 bases and J gave up 1 base, with 12 bases separating them. Germline-derived CDR1 and CDR2 are MNHEY and SVGAGI. The CDR3 nucleotides are TGTGCCAGCAGCCACACCTACGGGAACACTGAAGCTTTCTTT. Translation gives CASSHTYGNTEAFF.

In its sample, this clonotype was seen many times. CDR3 residues: CASSQVGQTSFF. Here the CDR3 DNA reads TGCGCCAGCAGCCAAGTTGGACAGACGAGTTTCTTT. This chain connects TRBV4-1 to TRBJ1-1; D perhaps matches TRBD1 (6 bases). V was pared by 1 base and J by 13 bases, with 13 bases between. In germline, CDR1 is MGHRA, CDR2 YSYEKL. The CDR3 runs 12 residues.

There are many counts of this clonotype. J is TRBJ2-1 and V is TRBV4-1; 8 positions agree with TRBD2. The CDR3 has 15 residues. The ends lost 0 bases at V and 10 bases at J; junction bases unmatched: 8. From germline, CDR1 is MGHRA and CDR2 YSYEKL. The CDR3 sequence is CASSQEVRLAGEQFF. Here the CDR3 DNA reads TGCGCCAGCAGCCAAGAGGTGAGGCTAGCGGGCGAGCAGTTCTTC.

With regard to this clonotype: At one boundary the junction diverges from the germline segment, which might be a read error. The J gene is TRBJ1-1, the V gene TRBV12-3 or TRBV12-4; perhaps TRBD1 as D (5 bases). The CDR3 is made up of 13 amino acids. CDR3 DNA: TGTGCCAGCAGCTTAGGGGTGAACACTGGAGCTTTCTTT. Translation gives CASSLGVNTGAFF.

This clonotype was seen only a few times. The chain employs TRBV7-9 and TRBJ2-2; maybe TRBD2 (5 bases). The CDR3 covers 15 residues. V lost 5 bases and J lost 6, with 16 bases in between. Germline V gene data show CDR1 as SEHNR and CDR2 as FQNEAQ (reference sequence). The CDR3 nucleotides are TGTGCCAGCAGCCCTAATGGGCGCGGGCCCGGGGAGCTGTTTTTT. Translating gives CASSPNGRGPGELFF.

This clonotype was counted many times. The rearrangement joins TRBV28 to TRBJ2-7; maybe TRBD2 (6 bases). The CDR3 has 13 residues. The V end was cut by 2 bases, the J end by 12 bases, with 17 bases between. The V gene's germline CDR1 is MDHEN and CDR2 SYDVKM. The CDR3 DNA reads as TGTGCCAGCAGTTTACGGGACCGGGGGTTGGCGTACTTC. Translation: CASSLRDRGLAYF.

This clonotype was seen repeatedly, ten times or more. V gene TRBV30 combines with J gene TRBJ1-5, with TRBD1 as a possible D gene (6 bases). The CDR3 has 15 residues. Trimming took off 2 bases at V and 5 bases at J, with 16 bases between the two ends. CDR1 is GTSNPN and CDR2 is SVGIG in the germline V gene (reference sequence). The CDR3 DNA is TGTGCCTGGAGTTCCCTACAGGGTTCCGATCAGCCCCAGCATTTT. This codes for CAWSSLQGSDQPQHF.

This clonotype has just a few counts. This rearrangement joins TRBV6-4 to TRBJ2-1, with unresolved D. Germline lookup yields CDR1 MRHNA and CDR2 SNTAGT. The CDR3 is 14 residues long. The V and J ends lost 0 bases and 0 bases respectively, with 3 bases between them. The CDR3 loop reads CASSDSGSYNEQFF. The CDR3 DNA is TGTGCCAGCAGTGACTCCGGCTCCTACAATGAGCAGTTCTTC.

V gene TRBV12-3 or TRBV12-4 combines with J gene TRBJ2-1; 8 bases are a match to TRBD2. With 7 bases clipped from V and 6 bases from J, the junction kept 8 bases outside the gene matches. This CDR3 has 14 amino acids. The CDR3 nucleotides are TGTGCCAGCACCCCCGGGGGGGCAGTCAATGAGCAGTTCTTC. Protein product: CASTPGGAVNEQFF.

This clonotype was recorded at least ten times. This chain links TRBV30 with TRBJ1-2; D is perhaps TRBD1 (6 bases). The CDR3 runs 14 residues. Per germline, CDR1 GTSNPN and CDR2 SVGIG (reference sequence). The ends were cut back, 0 bases at V and 5 bases at J, with 13 bases in the middle. The CDR3 region is CAWSVPSGVYGYTF. The CDR3 DNA follows: TGTGCCTGGAGTGTACCGTCAGGGGTTTATGGCTACACCTTC. Supplemented by reference TRBV30 and TRBJ1-2, the full variable domain reads SQTIHQWPATLVQPVGSPLSLECTVEGTSNPNLYWYRQAAGRGLQLLFYSVGIGQISSEVPQNLSASRPQDRQFILSSKKLLLSDSGFYLCAWSVPSGVYGYTFGSGTRLTVV.